A selection of T cell receptor beta chains follows, all from one sample in a study of CD8+ T cells in alopecia areata. Profiling relied on immunoSEQ multiplex PCR, and the TCRdb table lists in-frame clones only, not all of them. Seen here are approximately 140,000 clones, around 47% observed once, and the top ten hold about 6.4%. The sequenced sample was CD4+ T cells sorted from blood. These receptors came from a human donor with alopecia areata. The CDR3 runs from the conserved cysteine through the conserved F or W. A D gene is named only where the DNA matches it firmly. Expanded clones get a size class; other rows say once, few or many, or leave the size out.

TRBJ2-3 TRBD1 NA TRBV6-1 CASRAGTGTFFTQYF TGTGCCAGCAGGGCCGGGACAGGGACCTTTTTTACGCAGTATTTT
TRBJ2-7 TRBD2 NA TRBV5-6 CASSLYIGGTTSVREQYF TGTGCCAGCAGCTTGTATATTGGTGGGACTACCTCAGTCCGGGAGCAGTACTTC
TRBJ2-2 TRBD2 few TRBV19 CASVPGLAGGEAGELFF TGTGCCAGTGTTCCGGGACTAGCGGGAGGAGAGGCCGGGGAGCTGTTTTTT
TRBJ2-1 NA many TRBV9 CASSVLGENEQFF TGTGCCAGCAGCGTGCTAGGAGAGAATGAGCAGTTCTTC
TRBJ2-7 TRBD2 NA TRBV20-1 CSARTRTEQYF TGCAGTGCCAGGACTAGGACCGAGCAGTACTTC
TRBJ2-1 TRBD1 NA TRBV9 CASSARQGSYNEQFF TGTGCCAGCAGCGCCCGACAGGGGTCCTACAATGAGCAGTTCTTC
TRBJ2-3 TRBD2 NA TRBV4-1 CASSQDRSSGTDTQYF TGCGCCAGCAGCCAAGATAGGTCTAGCGGGACAGATACGCAGTATTTT
TRBJ1-2 NA NA TRBV29-1 CSVPGHYPYGYTF TGCAGCGTACCAGGTCATTACCCCTATGGCTACACCTTC
TRBJ2-7 TRBD2 NA TRBV6-5 CASFSPSGSFYEQYF TGTGCCAGCTTTTCCCCTAGCGGGAGCTTCTACGAGCAGTACTTC
TRBJ2-5 NA NA TRBV30 CAWSLRGTLQETQYF TGTGCCTGGAGTCTGCGAGGGACTTTACAAGAGACCCAGTACTTC
TRBJ2-1 NA NA TRBV5-1 CASGRDTGDNEQFF TGCGCCAGCGGCCGGGACACTGGAGACAATGAGCAGTTCTTC
TRBJ2-1 NA NA TRBV5-1 CASSLPPYNEQFF TGCGCCAGCAGCCTCCCGCCCTACAATGAGCAGTTCTTC
TRBJ2-1 TRBD2 once TRBV5-1 CASSFQGLAGDEQFF TGCGCCAGCAGCTTCCAGGGACTAGCGGGAGATGAGCAGTTCTTC
TRBJ2-1 NA few TRBV4-1 CASSQNPRWIDRNEQFF TGCGCCAGCAGCCAGAACCCCCGATGGATTGATCGCAATGAGCAGTTCTTC
TRBJ1-5 NA NA TRBV30 CAWSRTLQPQHF TGTGCCTGGAGTAGGACTCTGCAGCCCCAGCATTTT
TRBJ2-2 NA few TRBV5-1 CASTAIMFTGELFF TGCGCCAGCACAGCGATAATGTTCACCGGGGAGCTGTTTTTT
TRBJ1-5 NA NA TRBV30 CAWSVRSLSGLRTQHF TGTGCCTGGAGTGTACGGAGCTTGTCGGGTCTCAGGACCCAGCATTTT
TRBJ2-2 NA NA TRBV28 CASGGNTGELFF TGTGCCTCCGGGGGGAACACCGGGGAGCTGTTTTTT
TRBJ1-5 NA NA TRBV6-5 CASSYRQVGQPQHF TGTGCCAGCAGTTACCGGCAGGTTGGTCAGCCCCAGCATTTT
TRBJ2-7 NA NA TRBV6-5 CASSYSGTLSYEQYF TGTGCCAGCAGTTACTCGGGAACGTTGTCCTACGAGCAGTACTTC
TRBJ2-7 TRBD2 once TRBV2 CASSGRGYEQYF TGTGCCAGTAGCGGGAGGGGCTACGAGCAGTACTTC
TRBJ2-7 TRBD1 few TRBV29-1 CSVELGTGISYEQYF TGCAGCGTTGAATTGGGGACAGGAATCTCCTACGAGCAGTACTTC
TRBJ2-5 NA NA TRBV7-3 CASSFTPFGSQYF TGTGCCAGCAGCTTCACTCCGTTTGGGTCCCAGTACTTC
TRBJ2-1 NA NA TRBV27 CATTSGAAYNEQFF TGTGCCACTACCTCCGGGGCGGCCTACAATGAGCAGTTCTTC
TRBJ2-5 NA few TRBV5-1 CASSLAGIGETQYF TGCGCCAGCAGCTTGGCGGGAATAGGGGAGACCCAGTACTTC
TRBJ2-4 TRBD1 NA TRBV7-2 CASSQRAGQGGKNIQYF TGTGCCAGCAGCCAACGGGCGGGACAGGGCGGCAAAAACATTCAGTACTTC
TRBJ2-7 NA few TRBV27 CASSDYSYEQYF TGTGCCAGCAGTGACTACTCCTACGAGCAGTACTTC
TRBJ2-5 NA NA TRBV9 CASSRTGRQETQYF TGTGCCAGCAGCAGAACCGGGCGCCAAGAGACCCAGTACTTC
TRBJ2-3 NA NA TRBV29-1 CSVGRGRADTQYF TGCAGCGTTGGGCGGGGGCGAGCAGATACGCAGTATTTT
TRBJ2-5 NA NA TRBV28 CASSRPRRETQYF TGTGCCAGCAGTCGCCCGAGGAGGGAGACCCAGTACTTC
TRBJ1-2 NA few TRBV27 CASSAGTPYGYTF TGTGCCAGCAGTGCCGGGACACCGTATGGCTACACCTTC
TRBJ2-4 NA NA TRBV7-8 CASSLVGSAKNIQYF TGTGCCAGCAGCTTAGTAGGTTCGGCCAAAAACATTCAGTACTTC
TRBJ2-1 NA few TRBV19 CASSRLYNEQFF TGTGCCAGTAGTCGCTTATACAATGAGCAGTTCTTC